This T cell receptor (beta chain) was captured by sequencing in a study of blood T cell repertoires in COVID-19 (dated by TCRdb to 2020 to 2022). In terms of the full investigation: Samples covering the acute and convalescent phases of COVID-19 were provided by collaborators in the United States, Italy and Spain. The prospective study material was composed of cDNA or gDNA derived from T cells, B-cell-depleted T cells, or PBMCs. Subjects who had been exposed to COVID-19, were actively infected with it, or had recovered from it provided the deeply sampled blood TCRbeta repertoires that made up the dataset. A freely available public database, intended as a resource for researchers studying the immune response to SARS-CoV-2, is where the repertoires were released. Samples were obtained from the ongoing ImmuneRACE study (first 160 participants) and from about 1,300 subjects provided by 6 global collaborators. Sample metadata almost always included a de-identified subject ID, COVID-19 status, age in years and sex. Where available, HLA class I and class II types were obtained from metadata supplied by the sample provider rather than from assay-based typing. What the work shows at the level of the full study, not this receptor alone: The amount of clinical and demographic metadata varied by source and participant and was provided uncurated.

The immunoSEQ Assay, a bias-controlled multiplex PCR, was used to amplify TCRbeta CDR3 regions from genomic DNA. The source study handled its data this way. The number of nucleated cells in each sample was estimated by amplification of reference gene primers within the assay. To quantify the absolute abundance of each unique TCRbeta CDR3 rearrangement, sequence reads were collapsed and filtered. Productive Simpson clonality was computed per sample as the square root of Simpson's diversity index over productive rearrangements. In TCRdb, the immuneACCESS table is reduced to in-frame sequences with V and J assigned. These tables do not hold every clone; where another copy was compared, an unresolved V gene accounts for under half, and the others remain unexplained. V and J calls and clone size are copied from that table; D and trimming were computed from the DNA. This sample comprises under 150,000 clones, 70% to 85% of them detected only once. The top ten clones comprise just under 7.5% of the sample.

This clone was detected a few times. Its antigen has not been determined. It has no much larger one-base neighbor in the sample; base qualities were not kept. From the germline V gene, CDR1 is SGHTA and CDR2 is FQGNSA. The junction shows trimming of 2 bases on V and 2 bases on J, plus 8 bases between the germline ends. The CDR3 covers 14 residues, taking in both the cysteine and the phenylalanine. The CDR3 DNA has 42 bases and is translated from base 1. The collaborating institutions used their own protocols to collect whole blood in K2EDTA tubes. For TCRbeta analysis, collaborators shipped samples in one of three forms: frozen whole blood, isolated PBMCs, or DNA extracted from either of those sample types.

The sequence links TRBV7-2 to TRBJ2-3; no D segment can be confidently identified. Sequencing used peripheral blood. The receptor was isolated from a man between 65 and 85 years old with active or convalescent COVID-19. The CDR3 corresponds to CASSLMSNTDTQYF. The DNA sequence reads TGTGCCAGCAGCTTAATGAGTAACACAGATACGCAGTATTTT.